This T cell receptor beta chain is drawn from a study of OX40 agonist ivuxolimab in advanced cancers. The method was immunoSEQ multiplex PCR; TCRdb's version includes in-frame clones alone and lacks a portion of them. The table shows about 67,000 clones, with around 87% occurring only once. This CDR3 is built from 16 residues. CDR1 and CDR2 (germline): LNHDA, SQIVND (reference sequence). Trimming at V came to 4 bases and at J to 4 bases, leaving 8 bases not matched to a gene. A note on this clone: Its specificity is not known.

Enrollment shut out patients with autoimmune disease history or systemic immunosuppression. Sampling of blood occurred at baseline, cycle 4 day 1, and cycle 7 day 1. Findings of the study overall: There was clonal expansion of CD4+ and CD8+ blood T cells by week 6 at 0.1 to 3.0 mg/kg.

This rearrangement joins TRBV19 to TRBJ2-3; 10 positions match TRBD2. This TCR was recovered from an adult with an advanced solid tumor such as melanoma, head and neck, liver or kidney cancer. Sample: CD4+ or CD8+ T cells sorted from blood, taken in a trial of the OX40 agonist ivuxolimab. CDR3 protein: CASSTWASGSADTQYF. The CDR3 coding sequence is TGTGCCAGTAGTACCTGGGCTAGCGGGAGTGCAGATACGCAGTATTTT.